The rows below give T cell receptor beta chains drawn from one sample of a study of cytomegalovirus exposure and HLA in healthy donors. Sequenced by immunoSEQ multiplex PCR; TCRdb stores in-frame clones only, minus some. The sample yields 100,000 to 150,000 clones, 65% to 75% seen once. The sequencing sample was made of PBMCs. These receptors all stem from a woman aged 45-60 years in good health and CMV-seropositive. The CDR3 runs from the conserved cysteine through the conserved F or W. D genes are given only for firm matches. Where a row states a size, it is once, few, many or the class of an expanded clone; other rows omit it.

TRBJ1-6 | TRBV28 | few | 13 | NA | TGTGCCAGCAGTTTCCCCGAGAATTCACCCCTCCACTTT | CASSFPENSPLHF
TRBJ2-3 | TRBV4-2 | once | 16 | NA | TGTGCCAGCAGCCAAGATCAGGGGCTGGTCACAGATACGCAGTATTTT | CASSQDQGLVTDTQYF
TRBJ1-5 | TRBV15 | NA | 18 | NA | TGTGCCACCAGCAGACCCTCGTCGGGGGTATATAGCAATCAGCCCCAGCATTTT | CATSRPSSGVYSNQPQHF
TRBJ2-7 | TRBV7-9 | NA | 13 | TRBD1 | TGTGCCAGCAGCCAAGGGACAGTCTACGAGCAGTACTTC | CASSQGTVYEQYF
TRBJ2-3 | TRBV10-1 | NA | 15 | NA | TGCGCCAGCAGTGCCGGTGGGGCTAGCACAGATACGCAGTATTTT | CASSAGGASTDTQYF
TRBJ1-2 | TRBV6-5 | few | 14 | TRBD1 | TGTGCCAGCAGTCCCGGGACAGGGATAGGCGGCTACACCTTC | CASSPGTGIGGYTF
TRBJ1-5 | TRBV5-1 | NA | 13 | NA | TGCGCCAGCAGCTACGACATTAATCAGCCCCAGCATTTT | CASSYDINQPQHF
TRBJ1-5 | TRBV6-5 | NA | 14 | NA | TGTGCCAGCAGTTACGTAGGGGGAGCTCAGCCCCAGCATTTT | CASSYVGGAQPQHF
TRBJ1-3 | TRBV4-3 | few | 18 | NA | TGCGCCAGCAGCCAATATATACTGACAGGTGCCTCTGGAAACACCATATATTTT | CASSQYILTGASGNTIYF
TRBJ2-7 | TRBV7-9 | NA | 14 | TRBD2 | TGTGCCAGCAGCTTAGAGCGGGGGGCCTACGAGCAGTACTTC | CASSLERGAYEQYF
TRBJ1-4 | TRBV4-1 | NA | 17 | NA | TGCGCCAGCAGCCAAGTACCGGGAGGGGCAATCAAGGAAAAACTGTTTTTT | CASSQVPGGAIKEKLFF
TRBJ2-5 | TRBV7-8 | NA | 15 | TRBD1 | TGTGCCAGCAGTCGAGACAGGGCCCCCCAAGAGACCCAGTACTTC | CASSRDRAPQETQYF
TRBJ2-7 | TRBV7-6 | NA | 15 | TRBD2 | TGTGCCAACAGTCCCCTAGCGGACGGCTCCTACGAGCAGTACTTC | CANSPLADGSYEQYF
TRBJ2-1 | TRBV27 | NA | 14 | NA | TGTGCCAGCAGCACTAGCAGGATGAGCAATGAGCAGTTCTTC | CASSTSRMSNEQFF
TRBJ2-7 | TRBV19 | NA | 12 | NA | TGTGCCAGTAGAGACCCGGGGTACGAGCAGTACTTC | CASRDPGYEQYF
TRBJ1-2 | TRBV5-4 | few | 13 | NA | TGTGCCAGCAGCTTGGAACAGGGCTATGGCTACACCTTC | CASSLEQGYGYTF
TRBJ2-3 | TRBV5-3 | NA | 15 | NA | TGTGCCACTCATAAGCGCAGGACAAACACAGATACGCAGTATTTT | CATHKRRTNTDTQYF
TRBJ2-7 | TRBV11-2 | NA | 13 | TRBD1 | TGTGCCAGCAGCCGAGGGACAGGCTACGAGCAGTACTTC | CASSRGTGYEQYF
TRBJ1-2 | TRBV7-2 | NA | 13 | NA | TGTGCCAGCAGCTTACTGGGTTCGGGTGGCTACACCTTC | CASSLLGSGGYTF
TRBJ1-5 | TRBV2 | NA | 16 | NA | TGTGCCAGCAGTCCTGTAAGTCCAGGGAGCAATCAGCCCCAGCATTTT | CASSPVSPGSNQPQHF
TRBJ1-4 | TRBV2 | NA | 14 | NA | TGTGCCAGCAAAGTGGGCAGGTTAAATGAAAAACTGTTTTTT | CASKVGRLNEKLFF
TRBJ1-1 | TRBV7-2 | few | 15 | NA | TGTGCCAGCAGCTCTCTATCGACAGGGAACACTGAAGCTTTCTTT | CASSSLSTGNTEAFF
TRBJ2-6 | TRBV4-3 | NA | 16 | NA | TGCGCCAGCAGCCAAGAGGGGGGCTCTGGGGCCAACGTCCTGACTTTC | CASSQEGGSGANVLTF
TRBJ2-7 | TRBV28 | NA | 16 | TRBD2 | TGTGCCAGCAGTTTACGGCGAACTAGCGGATCCTACGAGCAGTACTTC | CASSLRRTSGSYEQYF
TRBJ1-6 | TRBV19 | NA | 16 | NA | TGTGCCAGTAGTATTGAGGTTAGCTCCTATAATTCACCCCTCCACTTT | CASSIEVSSYNSPLHF
TRBJ1-1 | TRBV28 | NA | 16 | TRBD1 | TGTGCCAGCAGCGCCGTTGGACAGGGATTGGCTACTGAAGCTTTCTTT | CASSAVGQGLATEAFF
TRBJ1-2 | TRBV7-2 | NA | 14 | NA | TGTGCCAGCAGCTTAGAGGGGGGGAACTATGGCTACACCTTC | CASSLEGGNYGYTF
TRBJ2-1 | TRBV5-4 | few | 16 | NA | TGTGCCAGCAGCCTGGAGGGAGGGGGACTGCTTAATGAGCAGTTCTTC | CASSLEGGGLLNEQFF
TRBJ2-7 | TRBV7-2 | NA | 16 | TRBD2 | TGTGCCAGCAGCCCGGGACTAGCGGAATCCTCCTACGAGCAGTACTTC | CASSPGLAESSYEQYF
TRBJ1-1 | TRBV6-5 | NA | 12 | NA | TGTGCCAGCAGTTCCGCCGACAGGGAAGCTTTCTTT | CASSSADREAFF
TRBJ2-1 | TRBV5-1 | NA | 15 | NA | TGCGCCAGCAGCTTGTCCGGGAGTCCCTACAATGAGCAGTTCTTC | CASSLSGSPYNEQFF
TRBJ2-5 | TRBV7-9 | NA | 13 | NA | TGTGCCAGCAGCCACACGGGACAAGAGACCCAGTACTTC | CASSHTGQETQYF
TRBJ2-5 | TRBV19 | few | 14 | TRBD1 | TGTGCCAGTAGTACGGGACAGTTTTCAGAGACCCAGTACTTC | CASSTGQFSETQYF
TRBJ1-2 | TRBV5-3 | NA | 13 | NA | TGTGCCAGAAGCTTTTTTAGGGGTCGGTACATTCTCTTC | CARSFFRGRYILF
TRBJ1-4 | TRBV19 | NA | 15 | NA | TGTGCCAGTAGTGATCGTGCAGGGTATTATGAAAAACTGTTTTTT | CASSDRAGYYEKLFF
TRBJ1-2 | TRBV19 | NA | 14 | NA | TGTGCCAGTAGTATTTTCCAGATTAACTATGGCTACACCTTC | CASSIFQINYGYTF
TRBJ1-6 | TRBV6-5 | NA | 15 | NA | TGTGCCAGCAGTCGTGGACAGCCGGATAATTCACCCCTCCACTTT | CASSRGQPDNSPLHF
TRBJ2-1 | TRBV7-2 | few | 16 | TRBD2 | TGTGCCAGCAGCTTACTAGCGGGAGGTCCCGACAATGAGCAGTTCTTC | CASSLLAGGPDNEQFF
TRBJ1-1 | TRBV2 | NA | 17 | TRBD1 | TGTGCCAGCAGTCCCCGGACAGGGAAATTGGTAAAGACTGAAGCTTTCTTT | CASSPRTGKLVKTEAFF
TRBJ1-5 | TRBV11-2 | NA | 17 | NA | TGTGCCAGCAGCTTAGTCAGGGCTTACGATAGCAATCAGCCCCAGCATTTT | CASSLVRAYDSNQPQHF
TRBJ2-2 | TRBV4-2 | NA | 17 | TRBD2 | TGTGCCAGCAGCCAAGAGGCTAGCGGGGGGAGCACCGGGGAGCTGTTTTTT | CASSQEASGGSTGELFF
TRBJ2-5 | TRBV14 | once | 16 | TRBD1 | TGTGCCAGCAGCCAAGAGGGGACAGGGTTTTCAGAGACCCAGTACTTC | CASSQEGTGFSETQYF
TRBJ1-4 | TRBV5-1 | once | 16 | TRBD1 | TGCGCCAGCAGCTTGGAGGGGACAGGAGTTCAAGAAAAACTGTTTTTT | CASSLEGTGVQEKLFF
TRBJ2-7 | TRBV30 | NA | 18 | TRBD2 | TGTGCCTGGAGTGGCCACTTACTATCGGGGCGGGAGTCCTACGAGCAGTACTTC | CAWSGHLLSGRESYEQYF
TRBJ1-1 | TRBV2 | few | 14 | TRBD1 | TGTGCCAGCGGTAAGACAGGGCTCGGCACTGAAGCTTTCTTT | CASGKTGLGTEAFF
TRBJ2-7 | TRBV29-1 | NA | 12 | NA | TGCAGCGCCAAAGGGGCTAGCGACGAGCAGTACTTC | CSAKGASDEQYF
TRBJ2-3 | TRBV6-6 | NA | 14 | TRBD2 | TGTGCCAGCGTCGGTAGCGGGGGAGCAGATACGCAGTATTTT | CASVGSGGADTQYF
TRBJ1-3 | TRBV7-2 | NA | 16 | NA | TGTGCCAGCAGCTTTACAACAGGGCCCTCTGGAAACACCATATATTTT | CASSFTTGPSGNTIYF